The clone carrying this T cell receptor (beta chain) was seen a handful of times. PCR amplification relied on 60 Vbeta primers (plus 13 Jbeta primers). Profiled with immunoSEQ multiplex PCR; TCRdb holds only in-frame clones, not every one. The sample shows 210,000 or so clones, 77% of them seen only once. In germline, CDR1 is MNHNS, CDR2 SASEGT. This CDR3 is 14 amino acids long. Trimming left V 7 bases short and J 4 bases short, with 15 bases between. This specimen belongs to a study of cytomegalovirus exposure and HLA in healthy donors. The clonotype comes from a woman aged 55-75 years in good health and CMV-seropositive. Input material: PBMCs. The chain has TRBV6-1 and TRBJ2-3; weak D call: TRBD2 (7 bases). The DNA for the CDR3 is TGTGCCAGCACGGGGGGCCGGGGCTCAGATACGCAGTATTTT. Translation gives CASTGGRGSDTQYF.